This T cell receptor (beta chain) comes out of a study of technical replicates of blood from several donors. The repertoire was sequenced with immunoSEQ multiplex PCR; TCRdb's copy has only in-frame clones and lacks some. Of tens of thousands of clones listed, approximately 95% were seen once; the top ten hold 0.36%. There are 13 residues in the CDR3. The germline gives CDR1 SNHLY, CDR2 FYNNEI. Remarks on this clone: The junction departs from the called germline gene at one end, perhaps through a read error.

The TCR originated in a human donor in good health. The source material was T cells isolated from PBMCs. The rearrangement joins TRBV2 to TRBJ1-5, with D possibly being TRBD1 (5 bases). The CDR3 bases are TGTGCCAGCATTGAACAGGGCAATCAGCCCCAGCATTTT. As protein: CASIEQGNQPQHF.